The TCR beta chain under discussion was sequenced for a study of blood T cells in healthy people across ages. It was with a sample-barcoded 5' primer and a J-beta primer mix that a second PCR of about 6 to 12 cycles was run. TCRdb recomputed calls from the 5' RACE reads with MiXCR, one row per CDR3 protein. The sample consists of 1.2 million to 1.5 million distinct CDR3 sequences, 59% of them appearing once. Staff drew approximately 9.1 milliliters of peripheral blood from each donor. This clonotype has more than one count but fewer than ten. As yet, its antigen is unknown. Broader study findings: When set beside aged donors, long-lived donors presented more naive CD4+ cells and higher diversity. Naive T cell percentage and TCR beta diversity correlated strongly. The authors considered diversity estimates from one million T cells to be underestimates.

This CDR3 is 15 amino acids long. Per the germline V gene, CDR1 is SQVTM and CDR2 is ANQGSEA. Deletions cut 6 bases from V and 1 base from J, with 18 bases between. The chain recombines TRBV29-1 with TRBJ1-2, with D possibly matching TRBD1 (6 bases). The sample taken for sequencing was blood. The receptor was isolated from a man aged 18 to 29 in good health. The CDR3 reads CSVPTSGAFNYGYTF. CDR3 bases: TGCAGCGTGCCTACTTCGGGGGCCTTTAACTATGGCTACACCTTC.